This TCR beta chain was found in a study of blood T cell repertoires in COVID-19. After removal of 6 bases from V and 5 bases from J, the junction contained 6 bases not matched to a gene. CDR1 and CDR2 (germline): MNHEY, SVGAGI. The CDR3 consists of 14 residues. The assay was immunoSEQ multiplex PCR, and TCRdb's table has in-frame clones only and misses some. This table holds nearly 300,000 clones, 84% found once. The chain combines TRBV6-5 with TRBJ2-1; 8 bases are a match to TRBD2. This receptor was identified in a human donor with COVID-19, enrolled during active disease. The donor label of this sample is uncertain. The specimen sequenced was peripheral blood. In nucleotides, the CDR3 is TGTGCCAGCAGCCCACCGGGGGGGGACAATGAGCAGTTCTTC. This codes for CASSPPGGDNEQFF.